The 21 T cell receptor beta chains given below trace back to one sample, sequenced in a study of blood T cell repertoires in COVID-19. Using immunoSEQ multiplex PCR, the repertoire was profiled, and TCRdb retains in-frame clones only, with some absent. The repertoire includes tens of thousands of clones, 70% to 90% of them detected once, and around 35% sits in the top ten. The sequenced sample was peripheral blood. These receptors were collected from a man between 70 and 80 years old with acute or convalescent COVID-19.

V and J are TRBV5-1 and TRBJ2-7, with a weak D call TRBD2 (6 bases). Germline V gives CDR1 SGHRS, CDR2 YFSETQ. The CDR3 sequence is 17 residues long. V was clipped by 3 bases and J by 0 bases, with 19 bases between them. The CDR3 sequence is CASSSGGRGSTSYEQYF. CDR3 sequence (DNA): TGCGCCAGCAGCTCTGGAGGGCGGGGCTCTACCTCCTACGAGCAGTACTTC.

A few counts support this clone. This rearrangement joins TRBV15 to TRBJ2-7, with 8 nucleotides matching TRBD2. CDR1 and CDR2 (germline): LNHNV, YYDKDF (reference sequence). The CDR3 is 13 residues long. The V segment lost 8 bases and the J segment 3 bases; nucleotides outside the gene matches: 6. The CDR3 region is CATGRGESYEQYF. For the CDR3, the DNA is TGTGCCACCGGGCGGGGGGAGAGCTACGAGCAGTACTTC.

CDR3 amino acids: CASSKGQAGEKLFF. The CDR3 DNA reads TGTGCCAGCAGCAAGGGCCAGGCGGGCGAAAAACTGTTTTTT. The V gene is TRBV21-1, the J gene TRBJ1-4. TRBV21-1 represents a pseudogene. The CDR3 sequence is 14 residues long.

J is TRBJ2-7 and V is TRBV6-5; 7 nucleotides agree with TRBD2. V trimming: 5 bases; J trimming: 2 bases; junction bases outside the gene matches: 6. This CDR3 has 14 amino acids. From germline, CDR1 is MNHEY and CDR2 SVGAGI. CDR3 in amino acids: CASSPGLLTYEQYF. CDR3 coding DNA: TGTGCCAGCAGTCCGGGACTACTTACCTACGAGCAGTACTTC.

The chain carries TRBV7-2 and TRBJ2-1, with 9 positions matching TRBD2. V shed 0 bases, J shed 7 bases, and the junction held 4 bases outside the gene matches. Germline V CDR1 and CDR2: SGHTA, FQGNSA. CDR3 length equals 15 residues. This CDR3 is CASSLAASGANEQFF. In nucleotides, the CDR3 is TGTGCCAGCAGCTTAGCGGCTAGCGGGGCGAATGAGCAGTTCTTC.

This clone showed up just once. This CDR3 reads CASSQDRSRGQGWVQETQYF. CDR3 in DNA: TGCGCCAGCAGCCAAGATAGGTCGAGGGGGCAGGGTTGGGTCCAAGAGACCCAGTACTTC. V usage is TRBV4-3 and J usage is TRBJ2-5; TRBD1 matches 7 bases. This CDR3 has 20 amino acids. Germline V CDR1 and CDR2: LGHNA, YSLEER. V lost 0 bases and J lost 1; bases outside the gene matches: 17.

The V and J genes are TRBV15 and TRBJ2-3; 7 bases are a match to TRBD1. The V segment lost 0 bases and the J segment 10 bases; nucleotides outside the gene matches: 13. Germline V lookup: CDR1 LNHNV, CDR2 YYDKDF (reference sequence). The CDR3 totals 16 residues. DNA for the CDR3: TGTGCCACCAGCAGAGATTTCATACAGGGGCCCCAGGCGCAGTATTTT. The encoded protein is CATSRDFIQGPQAQYF.

This chain links TRBV2 with TRBJ2-5; TRBD1 agrees at 8 bases. Germline V lookup: CDR1 SNHLY, CDR2 FYNNEI. J lost 1 base, V lost 7 bases, and 8 bases had no gene match. The CDR3 is made up of 15 amino acids. CDR3 in amino acids: CASILDRGPQETQYF. CDR3 DNA sequence: TGTGCCAGCATCCTAGACAGGGGCCCCCAAGAGACCCAGTACTTC.

In its sample, this clone was seen a few times. This CDR3 reads CASTGQGRYGYTF. The CDR3 DNA reads as TGTGCCAGTACGGGACAGGGAAGGTATGGCTACACCTTC. The J gene is TRBJ1-2, the V gene TRBV6-5, with 9 positions matching TRBD1. Germline lookup yields CDR1 MNHEY and CDR2 SVGAGI. Trimming took 9 bases from V and 5 from J; bases not matched to a gene: 7. The CDR3 totals 13 residues.

The J gene is TRBJ2-2, the V gene TRBV2; a possible D gene is TRBD1 (5 bases). V was shortened by 2 bases and J by 1 base, with 8 bases between the two germline ends. CDR3 length: 15 residues. Per germline, CDR1 SNHLY and CDR2 FYNNEI. This CDR3 reads CASSEWQGNTGELFF. The DNA for the CDR3 is TGTGCCAGCAGTGAATGGCAGGGGAACACCGGGGAGCTGTTTTTT.

This clone is labeled medium-sized. The chain carries TRBV27 and TRBJ2-5, with D possibly TRBD1 on 5 matching bases. The CDR3 length is 13 residues. V lost 3 bases, J lost 4 bases, and 9 bases lay in between. CDR1 is MNHEY, CDR2 SMNVEV, per germline (reference sequence). The CDR3 spells CASSFQGAETQYF. The CDR3 nucleotides are TGTGCCAGCAGTTTTCAGGGTGCAGAGACCCAGTACTTC.

The gene calls are TRBV2 and TRBJ2-7; TRBD2 matches at 14 bases. CDR3 size: 19 residues. Losses at the gene ends were 7 bases for V and 2 bases for J; bases not matched to a gene: 16. Germline lookup yields CDR1 SNHLY and CDR2 FYNNEI. CDR3 DNA: TGTGCCAGCAAGGGACTAGCGGGAGAAGGATCTGCGTTGGCCTACGAGCAGTACTTC. It codes for CASKGLAGEGSALAYEQYF.

The rearrangement uses TRBV3-1 (or the pseudogene TRBV3-2) and TRBJ2-7; TRBD1 matches at 8 bases. With V trimmed by 1 base and J by 4 bases, 6 bases remained unmatched. CDR3 length equals 15 residues. Germline V CDR1 and CDR2: LGHDT, YNNKEL (reference sequence). The CDR3 sequence: CASSQARDRSYEQYF. The CDR3 nucleotides are TGTGCCAGCAGCCAAGCCAGGGACAGGAGTTACGAGCAGTACTTC.

The chain employs TRBV12-3 or TRBV12-4 and TRBJ2-7, with TRBD1 matching 7 bases. Unmatched junction bases numbered 3, after V lost 2 bases and J lost 8 bases. This CDR3 contains 12 residues. DNA for the CDR3: TGTGCCAGCAGTTTATGGACAGGCCAGCAGTACTTC. This codes for CASSLWTGQQYF.

V is TRBV7-3 and J is TRBJ2-1; D might be TRBD1 (6 bases). From germline, CDR1 is SGHTA and CDR2 FQGTGA. CDR3 length equals 15 residues. V was pared by 8 bases and J by 4 bases, with 18 bases between. The CDR3: CASGYGPGAYNEQFF. The CDR3 DNA is TGTGCCAGCGGATATGGGCCAGGGGCTTACAATGAGCAGTTCTTC.

The rearrangement links TRBV29-1 to TRBJ2-1; D might be TRBD2 (6 bases). Germline V gives CDR1 SQVTM, CDR2 ANQGSEA. The ends were cut back, 4 bases at V and 0 bases at J, with 10 bases in the middle. The CDR3 is made up of 14 amino acids. This CDR3 is CSVGRGSSYNEQFF. The CDR3 DNA reads as TGCAGCGTTGGGCGGGGCAGCTCCTACAATGAGCAGTTCTTC.

This chain connects TRBV28 to TRBJ2-1; D may be TRBD2 (7 bases). The V gene's germline CDR1 is MDHEN and CDR2 SYDVKM. The V gene lost 2 bases and the J gene lost 9 bases, with 11 bases spanning the gap. This CDR3 has 13 amino acids. The CDR3, as DNA: TGTGCCAGCAGTTTAGGGGGAGGGGGTGAGCAGTTCTTC. It encodes CASSLGGGGEQFF.

J is TRBJ2-3 and V is TRBV7-2; 16 bases fit TRBD2. The V and J ends lost 5 bases and 4 bases, in that order; junction bases with no gene match: 6. The germline CDR1 and CDR2 sequences are SGHTA and FQGNSA. The CDR3 is 17 amino acids. The CDR3 nucleotides read TGTGCCAGCAGCGCCGGGACTAGCGGGAGGGCCGCAGATACGCAGTATTTT. It yields the protein CASSAGTSGRAADTQYF.

This clone was seen once. The CDR3 spells CSVLGTSGRAGGTDTQYF. CDR3 nucleotides: TGCAGCGTCCTCGGGACTAGCGGGAGGGCCGGGGGCACAGATACGCAGTATTTT. The chain joins TRBV29-1 to TRBJ2-3; 16 bases line up with TRBD2. The V gene's germline CDR1 is SQVTM and CDR2 ANQGSEA. This CDR3 region has 18 residues. Trimming cost V 6 bases and J 1 base; bases outside gene matches: 10.

This chain uses TRBV3-1 (or the pseudogene TRBV3-2) with TRBJ2-3; 9 bases map to TRBD2. The J segment lost 5 bases and the V segment lost 4 bases, leaving 4 bases of the junction unmatched. The CDR3 consists of 14 residues. CDR1 and CDR2 from the germline V gene are LGHDT and YNNKEL (reference sequence). CDR3 in DNA: TGTGCCAGCAGCCGTAGCGGGAGAGGAGATACGCAGTATTTT. Its protein product is CASSRSGRGDTQYF.

The V gene is TRBV19, the J gene TRBJ1-2; no clear D. The germline V gene has CDR1 LNHDA and CDR2 SQIVND (reference sequence). Trimming cost V 3 bases and J 2 bases, with 13 bases left between them. The CDR3 runs to 15 residues. The CDR3 DNA reads TGTGCCAGTAGTATTAAATTACAAACGAACTATGGCTACACCTTC. Translating it yields CASSIKLQTNYGYTF.